These T cell receptor beta chains were read from a single sample in a study of cytomegalovirus exposure and HLA in healthy donors. Only in-frame clones appear in the TCRdb table, and some are missing; sequencing was by immunoSEQ multiplex PCR. The data show over 200,000 clones, with 70% to 80% seen just once and 3.5% to 4% held by the top ten. The sample taken for sequencing was PBMCs. The receptor source for this set is a male donor in good health and CMV-seronegative. CDR3s include the opening cysteine and the closing phenylalanine or tryptophan. Fields, in order: V gene, D gene, clone size, J gene, CDR3 DNA, CDR3 protein. A D gene is named only where the DNA matches it firmly. Not every row has a clone size; where given, it reads once, few, many or a size class.

V gene: TRBV5-1; D gene: .; clone size: .; J gene: TRBJ1-1; CDR3 DNA: TGCGCCAGCAGCACGGGAGGTGGGAAGGCTTTCTTT; CDR3 protein: CASSTGGGKAFF
V gene: TRBV7-9; D gene: TRBD2; clone size: .; J gene: TRBJ2-7; CDR3 DNA: TGTGCCAGCAGCGATGCCGGGACTAGCGGGGTATCCTTTGAGCAGTACTTC; CDR3 protein: CASSDAGTSGVSFEQYF
V gene: TRBV19; D gene: TRBD1; clone size: once; J gene: TRBJ2-7; CDR3 DNA: TGTGCCAGTAGGCCCGGGACAGGGGGTCCCGAGCAGTACTTC; CDR3 protein: CASRPGTGGPEQYF
V gene: TRBV28; D gene: TRBD1; clone size: .; J gene: TRBJ2-2; CDR3 DNA: TGTGCCAGCAGTTCGACAGGGTTTAACACCGGGGAGCTGTTTTTT; CDR3 protein: CASSSTGFNTGELFF
V gene: TRBV5-1; D gene: TRBD1; clone size: .; J gene: TRBJ2-7; CDR3 DNA: TGCGCCAGCAGCTTCGGACAGGGGGACGAGCAGTACTTC; CDR3 protein: CASSFGQGDEQYF
V gene: TRBV30; D gene: TRBD1; clone size: .; J gene: TRBJ1-3; CDR3 DNA: TGTGCCTGGAGTGTACAGACAGGGGGTGACACCATATATTTT; CDR3 protein: CAWSVQTGGDTIYF
V gene: TRBV7-9; D gene: TRBD2; clone size: once; J gene: TRBJ2-1; CDR3 DNA: TGTGCCAGCAACATAGCGGGGAGGAGCTCCTACAATGAGCAGTTCTTC; CDR3 protein: CASNIAGRSSYNEQFF
V gene: TRBV13; D gene: .; clone size: few; J gene: TRBJ1-1; CDR3 DNA: TGTGCCAGCAGCCCGACAGTGAACACTGAAGCTTTCTTT; CDR3 protein: CASSPTVNTEAFF
V gene: TRBV5-1; D gene: .; clone size: .; J gene: TRBJ1-5; CDR3 DNA: TGCGCCAGCAGCTTCCGGGATCAGCCCCAGCATTTT; CDR3 protein: CASSFRDQPQHF
V gene: TRBV19; D gene: TRBD2; clone size: few; J gene: TRBJ2-5; CDR3 DNA: TGTGCCAGTAGTGCCGGGACTAGCGGCCAAGAGGAGACCCAGTACTTC; CDR3 protein: CASSAGTSGQEETQYF
V gene: TRBV10-1; D gene: .; clone size: .; J gene: TRBJ2-7; CDR3 DNA: TGCGCCAGCGGGGGGACCGGTACCTACGAGCAGTACTTC; CDR3 protein: CASGGTGTYEQYF
V gene: TRBV6-4; D gene: .; clone size: .; J gene: TRBJ1-1; CDR3 DNA: TGTGCCAGCAGTTCGACAGCCTTCACTGAAGCTTTCTTT; CDR3 protein: CASSSTAFTEAFF
V gene: TRBV7-2; D gene: .; clone size: few; J gene: TRBJ2-7; CDR3 DNA: TGTGCCAGCAGCTTCGCAGTGACCTACGAGCAGTACTTC; CDR3 protein: CASSFAVTYEQYF
V gene: TRBV5-1; D gene: TRBD1; clone size: .; J gene: TRBJ1-2; CDR3 DNA: TGCGCCAGCAGCTTGGAAACAGGGGGTAACTATGGCTACACCTTC; CDR3 protein: CASSLETGGNYGYTF
V gene: TRBV7-9; D gene: TRBD1; clone size: few; J gene: TRBJ2-7; CDR3 DNA: TGTGCCAGCAGCTTTCAGACAGGGACCTCCTACGAGCAGTACTTC; CDR3 protein: CASSFQTGTSYEQYF
V gene: TRBV5-1; D gene: TRBD1; clone size: few; J gene: TRBJ2-4; CDR3 DNA: TGCGCCAGCAGCGGTGGGACAGGGACCGCCAAAAACATTCAGTACTTC; CDR3 protein: CASSGGTGTAKNIQYF
V gene: TRBV5-1; D gene: .; clone size: .; J gene: TRBJ2-1; CDR3 DNA: TGCGCCAGCAGCTTGGAAGGGTCGGGGAGATACAATGAGCAGTTCTTC; CDR3 protein: CASSLEGSGRYNEQFF
V gene: TRBV5-4; D gene: .; clone size: .; J gene: TRBJ1-2; CDR3 DNA: TGTGCCAGCAGCTTGGTCCGCGGTGGGCAGGGAAATGGCTACACCTTC; CDR3 protein: CASSLVRGGQGNGYTF
V gene: TRBV5-6; D gene: .; clone size: .; J gene: TRBJ2-1; CDR3 DNA: TGTGCCAGCAGCTCACAGGGAGGGGTTTACAATGAGCAGTTCTTC; CDR3 protein: CASSSQGGVYNEQFF
V gene: TRBV5-5; D gene: .; clone size: .; J gene: TRBJ2-7; CDR3 DNA: TGTGCCAGCAGCCGAATGGACACGTCGTTTTACGAGCAGTACTTC; CDR3 protein: CASSRMDTSFYEQYF
V gene: TRBV7-9; D gene: TRBD1; clone size: .; J gene: TRBJ1-1; CDR3 DNA: TGTGCCAGCAGCTGGGACAGCCCTGAAGCTTTCTTT; CDR3 protein: CASSWDSPEAFF